The clone carrying this T cell receptor (beta chain) was recorded at least ten times. The antigen is not known. Building the TCR beta libraries relied on iRepertoire HTBI primers, and CDR3 regions underwent Arm-PCR. Original handling: Identified segments across samples numbered roughly 60 TRBV and roughly 15 TRBJ. In TCRdb, the multiplex PCR reads were re-called with MiXCR into one record per CDR3 protein. Clone size and V and J calls follow TCRdb, not the original study. Of 360,000 or so distinct CDR3 sequences in the sample, about a sixth were seen once. The V gene's germline CDR1 is SGHRS and CDR2 YFSETQ. V shed 4 bases, J shed 2 bases, and the junction held 7 bases outside the gene matches. The CDR3 runs 15 residues. Time point specified: newly diagnosed GD, antithyroid drugs for less than 3 months. After RNA was extracted from PBMCs, the TCR library was made from it. This sample is drawn from a study of regulatory T cells in long-lasting Graves disease.

Study-level points and caveats: The analysis examined peripheral blood only and excluded thyroid tissue.

Another study also made use of these data, one on T cells in Graves' hyperthyroidism and ophthalmopathy. From that paper: HTBI primers were used for first-round RT-PCR of the TCR CDR3.

The TCR was taken from a woman aged 18 to 35 with Graves disease. This chain links TRBV5-1 with TRBJ1-1, with 8 bases aligning to TRBD1. The sample here was peripheral blood mononuclear cells (PBMCs), taken at new diagnosis, from a patient treated with antithyroid drugs. The CDR3 DNA reads TGCGCCAGCAGCGGGGGGACAGGAGACAACACTGAAGCTTTCTTT. Residues: CASSGGTGDNTEAFF.